The present T cell receptor beta chain was sequenced within a study of cytomegalovirus exposure and HLA in healthy donors (dated by TCRdb to about 2017). About the investigation overall: In an earlier analysis of 587 of the donors, approximately 260 Gb of sequence data and 117 million unique TCR beta sequences from about 190 million T cells were reported. Both class I and class II loci were covered by HLA typing, at four-digit resolution. In addition to the first cohort of 650 to 750 subjects, a separate validation cohort of about 120 different subjects was used. Donor age, sex, ethnicity and CMV serostatus were compiled alongside the repertoire data. In a later analysis, previously published TCR beta repertoires from several hundred donors were re-analyzed and high-resolution HLA genotyping was added so that TCR occurrence patterns could be studied. An early release that covered roughly 600 HLA-typed donors contained approximately 300 gigabases of sequencing data and tens of millions of unique TCR sequences. Because of strong linkage in the cohort, 4 to 6 DR-DQ haplotypes were treated as single units for association and clustering. To decide whether each TCR beta V gene segment behaved as functional or pseudogenic, an earlier analysis of over 500 of the donors relied on high-throughput TCR beta sequencing. Rather than using new phenotypic data, the later analysis identified candidate immune exposures from TCR beta sequences and from how often those sequences occurred across donors. To predict cytomegalovirus infection status, the study brought together high-throughput TCR immunosequencing, statistical association of individual TCRs with disease status, and machine learning. Genome-wide SNP genotypes for about three fifths of the roughly 670 donors were used in a later genetic analysis, which treated that subset as a discovery cohort. Typing coverage varied by locus: roughly 629-630 donors for A, B, C, DRB1 and DQB1; about 520 for DQA1; nearly 610 for DPA1; more than 450 for DPB1. Among 300 to 450 genotyped donors of the cohort, an average of roughly 240,000 unique TCR beta nucleotide sequences were sequenced per donor, roughly 20% of them non-productive. The genetic ancestry cluster associated with self-reported Caucasian donors included 80% to 90% of the roughly 400 genotyped donors. All discovery cohort repertoires had been generated on a single sequencing platform. The T cell repertoires of several hundred subjects were profiled by immunosequencing and related to cytomegalovirus serostatus. The study aimed to test whether cataloging public T cell receptors could reveal signatures of past pathogen exposure. Summary of the overall study and its limitations: An association between a missense DCLRE1C variant and V-gene and J-gene trimming of TCR beta chains was found in a later genetic analysis and replicated in an independent cohort. Cytomegalovirus status was reported to be diagnosed by the classifier with high specificity and sensitivity in both the original and validation cohorts. A group of highly shared sequence variants was considered likely to be a technical artifact of the sequencing pipeline. In a later analysis, some 17,000 TCR beta sequences were associated with specific HLA alleles at a false discovery rate of 0.05. Strong co-occurrence of HLA alleles, especially DR and DQ, made assigning TCR associations to individual alleles difficult. In this cohort, only TCR beta chains were sequenced, and detectable features were limited by the absence of alpha or paired-chain data. In a later analysis, most CMV-associated TCR beta chains were found to appear HLA-restricted, with HLA associations seemingly driven largely by CMV exposure. According to the authors, the approach could potentially be generalized to other disease states and immunological phenotypes. In an earlier analysis of around 500 of the donors, most TCR beta V segments appeared in productive rearrangements about 87% or about 30% of the time, broadly matching IMGT annotations. A further reported finding was that TCR beta sequences accurately predicted the HLA-A and HLA-B alleles for most subjects in the first cohort. The study listed 150 to 200 TCR beta chains as associated with cytomegalovirus. Because counts were too low, some 16 rarely observed V segments, including chromosome 9 orphons, were excluded from the earlier analysis of some 590 of the donors. Immune exposure information for the cohort was limited to CMV serostatus. Some IMGT-functional V segments, including TRBV6-2 and TRBV6-3, could not be distinguished by the 87-base-pair reads and were therefore excluded. Compared with the 666-donor mean, donors in an Asian-associated ancestry cluster had fewer N-insertions in productive TCRs, according to a later genetic analysis. The presence/absence analyses assumed that sequencing depth was roughly uniform across donors, and that assumption may not be true. Most TCR sequences were observed very rarely across donors, whereas some public TCRs were present in many individuals. Compared with equally common non-associated chains, HLA-associated TCR beta chains in a later analysis were more clonally expanded and had lower generation probabilities. Correlated functional status among segregating V segments might reflect linkage disequilibrium, but an unknown experimental factor could not be ruled out. In a later analysis, TCR association rates were found to vary across HLA loci, with the most associated TCRs seen for DRB1 alleles and the fewest for HLA-C alleles. In a later analysis, several top co-occurrence clusters were reported to appear linked to parvovirus B19, influenza, CMV and Epstein-Barr virus. In vitro tests confirmed that three of the cytomegalovirus-associated TCR beta chains recognize cytomegalovirus antigens. Because HLA typing was missing for some donors at each locus, association tests included only the typed subset.

Libraries were built with the immunoSEQ multiplex PCR assay. For the multiplex PCR, a mixture combining 60 forward primers for TCR Vbeta segments and 13 reverse primers for TCR Jbeta segments was used. A multiplex PCR assay on genomic DNA amplified the CDR3 region of rearranged TCR beta genes. On the Illumina HiSeq System, the amplified TCR beta libraries were sequenced as 87-base-pair reads. In the authors' own workflow: In a later analysis, 80 million or so unique TCR beta chains were counted across the approximately 620 repertoires, and some 10 million of these chains were shared by at least two donors. Raw reads were error-corrected and collapsed into unique sequences by a nearest-neighbor algorithm in which closely related sequences were merged to remove PCR and sequencing errors. To assign V, D and J gene segments, CDR3 sequences were aligned to IMGT reference sequences. For a sequence to be retained, a match of at least six nucleotides was required to both a V gene segment and a J gene segment. Rearrangements were called productive when the CDR3 lacked stop codons and stayed in frame with V and J; all others were non-productive. Following IMGT convention, CDR3 was defined as the stretch from the second conserved V-encoded cysteine to the conserved J-encoded phenylalanine. The earlier analysis of about 620 of the donors excluded sequences that lacked an unambiguous match to a single V gene segment. In an earlier analysis of a few hundred of the donors, V segments were called functional above 56.7% productive rearrangements and were called segregating when the between-donor standard deviation exceeded 5%. To diagnose cytomegalovirus status from the catalog of TCR beta chain sequences, a statistical classification framework was built. A later analysis assigned V and J genes by comparing TCR nucleotide sequences with IMGT/GENE-DB human TR gene sequences. The TCRdist pipeline was used in a later analysis to assign CDR3 sequences and most-parsimonious VDJ recombination scenarios. In a later analysis, every TCR beta chain was defined by the combination of its CDR3 amino acid sequence and its V-gene family, and reads without a unique V-gene family were dropped. In a later analysis, 450 to 600 highly shared, low-generation-probability nucleotide sequences were removed to address suspected cross-contamination and a sequencing artifact. In a later analysis, a clonal expansion index was calculated for each public chain from normalized within-repertoire ranks of inferred template counts. In a later analysis, generation probabilities were computed using a VDJ recombination model fitted to out-of-frame rearrangements, and the results were checked against IGoR. Hypergeometric tests were used in a later analysis to score TCR-TCR, TCR-HLA and TCR-CMV co-occurrence, with a repertoire-size bias correction applied to the TCR pairs. To estimate false discovery rates, a later analysis permuted the HLA or CMV assignments 20 times. In a later analysis, co-occurring TCRs were grouped using DBSCAN, and TCRdist sequence similarity was added for clustering within HLA-allele-positive subsets. Co-occurrence clustering excluded repertoires with fewer than 30,000 or more than 120,000 public chains, plus five with anomalous nucleotide sharing. Sourced from immuneACCESS, this table was stored by TCRdb with only in-frame sequences that have V and J called. A share of the clones is absent; for the studies checked, an unresolved V gene accounts for under half, and the remainder has no known explanation. The V and J calls and clone size come from that table; D and trimming were worked out from the DNA. Within this sample are around 280,000 clones, with around 90% of them counted one time only. Of the sample, roughly 2.3% falls within the top ten clones.

Reading the germline V gene (reference sequence) gives CDR1 SEHNR and CDR2 FQNEAQ. The CDR3 holds 15 amino acids from the cysteine to the phenylalanine. Just the 45-base CDR3 DNA is kept, in frame starting at base 1. V gives up 4 bases and J gives up 11 bases, and the segment between their germline ends measures 23 bases. In total, roughly 670 healthy bone marrow donors made up the cohort. All cohort members were sampled while nominally healthy, although unrecorded immune exposures were likely present. The donor tested CMV seronegative and was one of the 352 seronegative cohort members. Every donor gave a peripheral blood sample, and the peripheral blood mononuclear cells from that sample were used for TCR beta sequencing. Genomic DNA was extracted from the blood cell samples with the Qiagen DNeasy Blood Extraction Kit. As regards this clone: No antigen is known for it. No base qualities exist here, and no much larger clone lies one base off it.

The sequence came from a woman between 18 and 29 years old in good health and CMV-seronegative. The chain employs TRBV7-9 and TRBJ2-5, and the D gene may be TRBD2, 6 bases matching. The sequencing sample was made of PBMCs. Here the CDR3 is given as CASSSPEWGFREQYF. The base sequence is TGTGCCAGCAGCTCCCCGGAATGGGGGTTTCGGGAGCAGTACTTC.